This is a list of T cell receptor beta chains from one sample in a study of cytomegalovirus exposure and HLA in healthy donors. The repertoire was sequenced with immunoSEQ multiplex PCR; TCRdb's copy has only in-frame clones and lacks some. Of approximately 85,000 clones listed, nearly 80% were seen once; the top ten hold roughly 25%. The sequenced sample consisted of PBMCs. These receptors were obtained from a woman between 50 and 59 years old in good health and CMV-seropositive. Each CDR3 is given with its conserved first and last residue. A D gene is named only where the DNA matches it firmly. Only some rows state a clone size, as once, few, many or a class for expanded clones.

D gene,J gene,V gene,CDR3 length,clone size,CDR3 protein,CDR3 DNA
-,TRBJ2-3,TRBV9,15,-,CASSPSNGFTDTQYF,TGTGCCAGCAGCCCTAGTAACGGATTCACAGATACGCAGTATTTT
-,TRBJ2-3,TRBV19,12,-,CASSVGGDTQYF,TGTGCCAGTAGTGTCGGGGGTGATACGCAGTATTTT
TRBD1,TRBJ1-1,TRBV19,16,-,CASSVQGTIMNTEAFF,TGTGCCAGTTCTGTACAGGGGACGATTATGAACACTGAAGCTTTCTTT
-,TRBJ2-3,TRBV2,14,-,CASSDGVVSDTQYF,TGTGCCAGCAGTGACGGAGTGGTCTCAGATACGCAGTATTTT
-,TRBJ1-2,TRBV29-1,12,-,CSVPTGTYGYTF,TGCAGCGTTCCTACAGGGACCTATGGCTACACCTTC
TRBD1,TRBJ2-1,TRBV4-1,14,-,CASSPLQGNNEQFF,TGCGCCAGCAGCCCTCTACAGGGGAACAATGAGCAGTTCTTC
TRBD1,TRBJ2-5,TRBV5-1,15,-,CASRVEGTGGREQYF,TGCGCCAGCAGGGTTGAGGGGACAGGCGGTCGGGAGCAGTACTTC
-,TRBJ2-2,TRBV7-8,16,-,CASSLGENYRTGELFF,TGTGCCAGCAGCTTAGGCGAAAACTATCGGACCGGGGAGCTGTTTTTT
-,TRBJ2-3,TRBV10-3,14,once,CAISGGGSTDTQYF,TGTGCCATCAGTGGCGGCGGGAGCACAGATACGCAGTATTTT
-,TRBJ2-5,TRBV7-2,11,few,CASRRQETQYF,TGTGCCAGCAGGCGGCAAGAGACCCAGTACTTC
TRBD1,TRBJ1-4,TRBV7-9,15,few,CASSNGDREGEKLFF,TGTGCCAGCAGTAATGGGGACAGGGAAGGGGAAAAACTGTTTTTT
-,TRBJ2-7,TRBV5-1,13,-,CASKSGDSYEQYF,TGCGCCAGTAAGTCGGGGGACTCCTACGAGCAGTACTTC
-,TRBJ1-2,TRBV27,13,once,CASSLETSGGYTF,TGTGCCAGCAGTTTAGAGACGTCGGGTGGCTACACCTTC
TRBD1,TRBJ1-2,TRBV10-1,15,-,CASSAGTGLNYGYTF,TGCGCCAGCAGCGCTGGGACAGGCCTTAACTATGGCTACACCTTC
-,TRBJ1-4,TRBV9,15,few,CASSPWARLVEKLFF,TGTGCCAGCAGCCCCTGGGCAAGGCTGGTTGAAAAACTGTTTTTT
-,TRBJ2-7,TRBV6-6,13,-,CASNLGPTYEQYF,TGTGCCAGCAACTTGGGCCCAACCTACGAGCAGTACTTC
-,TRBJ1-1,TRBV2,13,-,CATYLSPNTEAFF,TGTGCCACCTACCTGTCCCCGAACACTGAAGCTTTCTTT
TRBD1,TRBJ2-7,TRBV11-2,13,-,CASSFTGAGEQYF,TGTGCCAGCAGCTTTACAGGGGCGGGCGAGCAGTACTTC
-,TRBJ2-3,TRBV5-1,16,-,CASSLAWYSSTDTQYF,TGCGCCAGCAGCTTGGCCTGGTACTCTAGCACAGATACGCAGTATTTT
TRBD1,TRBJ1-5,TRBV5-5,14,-,CASSLGRGDQPQHF,TGTGCCAGCAGCTTGGGCAGGGGGGATCAGCCCCAGCATTTT
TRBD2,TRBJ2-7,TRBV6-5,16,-,CASSYSNSGNSYEQYF,TGTGCCAGCAGTTACTCGAACAGCGGGAACTCCTACGAGCAGTACTTC
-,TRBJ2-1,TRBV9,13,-,CASSVALNNEQFF,TGTGCCAGCAGCGTAGCGCTAAACAATGAGCAGTTCTTC
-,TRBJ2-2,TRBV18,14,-,CASSPRTTTGELFF,TGTGCCAGCTCACCAAGGACAACCACGGGGGAGCTGTTTTTT
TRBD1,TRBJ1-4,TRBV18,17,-,CASSPLDFRQGSEKLFF,TGTGCCAGCTCACCACTCGATTTTAGACAGGGGAGTGAAAAACTGTTTTTT
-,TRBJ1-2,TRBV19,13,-,CASSIEQTYGYTF,TGTGCCAGTAGTATCGAACAGACCTATGGCTACACCTTC
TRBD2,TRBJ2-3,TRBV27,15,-,CASSYLAGGSDTQYF,TGTGCCAGCAGTTATCTAGCGGGTGGGTCAGATACGCAGTATTTT
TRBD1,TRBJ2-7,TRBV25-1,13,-,CASSSTGGDEQYF,TGTGCCAGCAGTTCGACAGGGGGCGACGAGCAGTACTTC
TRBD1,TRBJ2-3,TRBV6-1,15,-,CASSASRGSTDTQYF,TGTGCCAGCAGTGCCTCCAGGGGGAGCACAGATACGCAGTATTTT
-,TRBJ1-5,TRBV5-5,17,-,CASSSLGTPYSNQPQHF,TGTGCCAGCAGCTCCCTCGGGACACCCTATAGCAATCAGCCCCAGCATTTT
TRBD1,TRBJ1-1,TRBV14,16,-,CASSPRYRGRITEAFF,TGTGCCAGCAGCCCCCGTTACAGGGGGCGGATCACTGAAGCTTTCTTT
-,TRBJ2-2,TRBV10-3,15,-,CAISESRARPGELFF,TGTGCCATCAGTGAGTCCAGGGCGAGGCCCGGGGAGCTGTTTTTT
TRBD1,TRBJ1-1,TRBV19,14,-,CASSGRQGNTEAFF,TGTGCCAGTAGTGGACGACAGGGGAACACTGAAGCTTTCTTT
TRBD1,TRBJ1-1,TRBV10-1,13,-,CASRGTGNTEAFF,TGCGCCAGCAGGGGGACAGGGAACACTGAAGCTTTCTTT
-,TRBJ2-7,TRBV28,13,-,CASSLGGSGEQYF,TGTGCCAGCAGTTTAGGGGGCTCAGGGGAGCAGTACTTC
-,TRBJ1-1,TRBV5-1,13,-,CASSLVSHLGAFF,TGCGCCAGCAGCTTGGTTTCGCACCTCGGGGCTTTCTTT
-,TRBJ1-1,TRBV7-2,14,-,CASSRFQGITEAFF,TGTGCCAGCAGCCGATTCCAGGGGATTACTGAAGCTTTCTTT
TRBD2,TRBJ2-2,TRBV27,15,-,CASSTGTRHTGELFF,TGTGCCAGCAGTACCGGGACTAGACACACCGGGGAGCTGTTTTTT
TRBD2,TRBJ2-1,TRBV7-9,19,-,CASSFARLAGGPRYNEQFF,TGTGCCAGCAGCTTCGCAAGACTAGCGGGGGGGCCGAGGTACAATGAGCAGTTCTTC
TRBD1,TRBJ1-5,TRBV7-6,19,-,CASSLEAGTGGEGNQPQHF,TGTGCCAGCAGCTTAGAGGCCGGGACAGGGGGTGAAGGCAATCAGCCCCAGCATTTT
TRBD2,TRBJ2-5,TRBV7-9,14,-,CASRYRAGEETQYF,TGTGCCAGCAGATATCGAGCGGGAGAGGAGACCCAGTACTTC
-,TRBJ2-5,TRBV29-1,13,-,CSAWFYAQETQYF,TGCAGCGCATGGTTCTATGCCCAAGAGACCCAGTACTTC
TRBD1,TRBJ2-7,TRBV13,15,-,CASSPVGTGEAEQYF,TGTGCCAGCAGCCCAGTCGGGACAGGGGAAGCCGAGCAGTACTTC
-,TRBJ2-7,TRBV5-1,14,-,CASSPDWSSYEQYF,TGCGCCAGCAGCCCCGACTGGAGCTCCTACGAGCAGTACTTC
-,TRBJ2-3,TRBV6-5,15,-,CASSQATGNVDTQYF,TGTGCCAGCAGCCAGGCTACAGGGAATGTAGATACGCAGTATTTT
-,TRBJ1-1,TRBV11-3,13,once,CASSTGMYTEAFF,TGTGCCAGCAGTACAGGGATGTACACTGAAGCTTTCTTT
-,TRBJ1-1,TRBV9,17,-,CASSLPVDGAVNTEAFF,TGTGCCAGCAGCTTACCTGTCGATGGGGCGGTGAACACTGAAGCTTTCTTT